This passage covers 27 T cell receptor beta chains from one sample sequenced in a study of human T cells and chemical hapten exposure. Described time point: pre-sensitization, week 0. Specified treatment: therapeutic diphenylcyclopropenone sensitization with weekly scalp DPC. MiXCR was run by TCRdb on the RACE reads, yielding one entry per CDR3 protein. The sample yields more than 250,000 distinct CDR3 sequences, roughly 7.4% seen once. The specimen was whole blood, collected in connection with sensitization to the hapten diphenylcyclopropenone (DPC). Every receptor here comes from a young man with alopecia areata. Some clones in this sample may be carry-over from other donors' samples.

This clonotype was picked up a small number of times. The rearrangement links TRBV2 to TRBJ2-7; perhaps D is TRBD1 or TRBD2 (6 bases each). Germline V gene lookup returns CDR1 SNHLY and CDR2 FYNNEI. The CDR3 has 18 amino acids. V lost 2 bases, J lost 5 bases, and 25 bases lay in between. The DNA of the CDR3 is TGTGCCAGCAGTGAAAGCATAGGGGGGAAATCACCTATCGACGAGCAGTACTTC. This codes for CASSESIGGKSPIDEQYF.

V and J are TRBV27 and TRBJ2-1; 12 positions match TRBD2. The V segment lost 5 bases and the J segment 11 bases; nucleotides outside the gene matches: 10. Germline CDR1 and CDR2: MNHEY and SMNVEV (reference sequence). CDR3 length: 15 amino acids. CDR3 DNA: TGTGCCAGCAGTCCCGGACTAGCGGGGACTGTTAAGCAGTTCTTC. Translating gives CASSPGLAGTVKQFF.

Only a few counts were recorded for this clonotype. This chain uses TRBV10-3 with TRBJ2-6; no clear D gene. Deletions cut 4 bases from V and 0 bases from J, with 19 bases between. Germline CDR1 reads ENHRY; CDR2 reads SYGVKD. The CDR3 consists of 19 residues. This chain's CDR3 is CAISGPGSPSSSGANVLTF. Here the CDR3 DNA reads TGTGCCATCAGTGGCCCGGGCAGCCCTTCTAGCTCTGGGGCCAACGTCCTGACTTTC.

This clonotype was picked up many times. The chain uses TRBV28 and TRBJ1-2, with D hard to call. The CDR3 length is 12 residues. V shed 9 bases and J shed 4 bases, with 12 bases lying between them. Germline CDR1 is MDHEN and CDR2 is SYDVKM. This chain's CDR3 is CASSVNSYGYTF. CDR3 nucleotide sequence: TGTGCCAGTTCCGTTAACAGCTATGGCTACACCTTC.

This chain uses TRBV20-1 with TRBJ2-3; no definite D call. CDR3 length: 16 residues. V was trimmed by 0 bases and J by 0 bases, leaving 13 bases between them. In germline, CDR1 is DFQATT, CDR2 SNEGSKA (reference sequence). The CDR3, as DNA: TGCAGTGCTAGAGATCGAATTGGCGTGAGCACAGATACGCAGTATTTT. This encodes CSARDRIGVSTDTQYF.

The chain links TRBV20-1 to TRBJ2-1; 10 bases align to TRBD2. From germline, CDR1 is DFQATT and CDR2 SNEGSKA (reference sequence). This CDR3 is built from 13 residues. CDR3 in amino acids: CRAGGQGYNEQFF. The CDR3 nucleotides read TGCAGAGCGGGGGGGCAGGGCTACAATGAGCAGTTCTTC.

In this sample, this clonotype turned up a few times. V gene TRBV5-1 combines with J gene TRBJ1-1; TRBD1 matches at 7 bases. Unmatched junction bases numbered 7, after V lost 4 bases and J lost 1 base. The CDR3 is made up of 15 amino acids. The germline V gene has CDR1 SGHRS and CDR2 YFSETQ. The CDR3 is CASSHDRASNTEAFF. In nucleotides, the CDR3 is TGCGCCAGCAGCCACGACAGGGCGTCGAACACTGAAGCTTTCTTT.

This clonotype was observed a handful of times. The chain carries TRBV7-6 and TRBJ2-4, with 11 bases aligning to TRBD1. Per germline, CDR1 SGHVS and CDR2 FNYEAQ. The CDR3 totals 20 residues. Trimming removed 1 base from V and 8 bases from J; junction bases left unmatched: 19. The CDR3 sequence is CASSLDPWTGGKGIEDIQYF. The CDR3 region has the DNA TGTGCCAGCAGCTTAGACCCCTGGACAGGGGGCAAGGGAATAGAGGACATTCAGTACTTC.

This chain uses TRBV4-3 with TRBJ2-7, with D perhaps matching TRBD1 (6 bases). V lost 1 base and J lost 2, with 21 bases in between. The CDR3 runs 18 residues. The V gene's germline CDR1 is LGHNA and CDR2 YSLEER. CDR3 DNA sequence: TGCGCCAGCAGCCAAGTCAAATGGCGTGAACAGGGAGCCTACGAGCAGTACGTC. Encoded protein: CASSQVKWREQGAYEQYV.

This sequence joins TRBV27 and TRBJ1-1; D may be TRBD1 (5 bases). Trimming stripped 6 bases from V and 1 base from J, with 12 bases between. Germline V gene data show CDR1 as MNHEY and CDR2 as SMNVEV (reference sequence). The CDR3 contains 14 residues. The CDR3 spells CASRRDSRNTEAFF. The CDR3 nucleotides are TGTGCCAGCAGACGCGACAGCCGGAACACTGAAGCTTTCTTT.

This clonotype was counted many times. The rearrangement uses TRBV6-5 and TRBJ1-2; D is possibly TRBD1 (5 bases). Trimming cost V 8 bases and J 1 base, with 11 bases left between them. In germline, CDR1 is MNHEY, CDR2 SVGAGI. The CDR3 loop spans 13 amino acids. The CDR3 loop is CASGGDLNYGYTF. DNA for the CDR3: TGTGCCAGCGGCGGGGACCTTAACTATGGCTACACCTTC.

A few counts support this clonotype. CDR3 sequence (DNA): TGTGCCAGCAGCCACGTTTGGGAGCAGTTCTTC. Protein product: CASSHVWEQFF. The chain has TRBV5-6 and TRBJ2-1; no reliable D call. CDR1 is SGHDT and CDR2 is YYEEEE in the germline V gene. The CDR3 spans 11 residues. Trimming took off 4 bases at V and 10 bases at J, with 9 bases between the two ends.

The table lists this clonotype with many counts. The genes are TRBV29-1 and TRBJ2-5; D perhaps matches TRBD2 (7 bases). CDR3 length equals 13 residues. V was shortened by 4 bases and J by 7 bases, with 16 bases between the two germline ends. Germline V gene lookup returns CDR1 SQVTM and CDR2 ANQGSEA. The CDR3 DNA reads TGCAGCGTTGTCGGCGGGGGCGGATGGACCCAGTACTTC. Translation gives CSVVGGGGWTQYF.

The chain links TRBV6-2 or TRBV6-3 to TRBJ2-7, with a possible D match to TRBD2 (5 bases). V was cut by 2 bases and J by 11 bases, with 10 bases left in between. Germline V lookup: CDR1 MNHEY, CDR2 SVGEGT. There are 11 residues in the CDR3. This chain's CDR3 is CASSYGEREYF. CDR3 DNA sequence: TGTGCCAGCAGTTACGGGGAGAGAGAGTACTTC.

This chain uses TRBV6-2 or TRBV6-3 with TRBJ1-2, with TRBD1 matching over 8 bases. With 3 bases clipped from V and 8 bases from J, the junction kept 5 bases outside the gene matches. The CDR3 covers 13 residues. Germline V lookup: CDR1 MNHEY, CDR2 SVGEGT. CDR3 DNA: TGTGCCAGCAGTTATCCGGGACAGGCAGGCTACACCTTC. Translating gives CASSYPGQAGYTF.

V is TRBV6-6 and J is TRBJ1-2; TRBD1 matches 8 bases. There are 15 residues in the CDR3. After removal of 5 bases from V and 2 bases from J, the junction contained 7 bases not matched to a gene. Germline V gives CDR1 MNHNY, CDR2 SVGAGI (reference sequence). For the CDR3, the DNA is TGTGCCAGCAGTACTCTTGGACAGGGAAACTATGGCTACACCTTC. Translated: CASSTLGQGNYGYTF.

This clonotype turned up a few times. The CDR3 nucleotides read TGTGCCAGCAGCTTAACGCGACAGGGGAACGAAAAACTGTTTTTT. Protein sequence: CASSLTRQGNEKLFF. The V and J genes are TRBV7-6 and TRBJ1-4; 8 bases agree with TRBD1. Germline V lookup: CDR1 SGHVS, CDR2 FNYEAQ. This CDR3 is 15 amino acids long. V trimming: 2 bases; J trimming: 8 bases; junction bases outside the gene matches: 7. Full variable domain (outside the CDR3, taken from reference TRBV7-6 and TRBJ1-4): GAGVSQSPRYKVTKRGQDVALRCDPISGHVSLYWYRQALGQGPEFLTYFNYEAQQDKSGLPNDRFSAERPEGSISTLTIQRTEQRDSAMYRCASSLTRQGNEKLFFGSGTQLSVL.

The DNA for the CDR3 is TGTGCCAGCAGCCAAGGGCCCCTAGGGAATCAGCCCCAGCATTTT. This gives the protein CASSQGPLGNQPQHF. The chain couples TRBV3-1 to TRBJ1-5, with D unresolved. CDR3 length: 15 amino acids. The V gene lost 1 base and the J gene lost 4 bases, with 11 bases spanning the gap. Germline-derived CDR1 and CDR2 are LGHDT and YNNKEL (reference sequence).

This clonotype has a count of ten or more. The chain is built from TRBV2 and TRBJ2-4; maybe TRBD1 (6 bases). CDR3 size: 15 residues. The V gene lost 3 bases and the J gene lost 7 bases, with 16 bases spanning the gap. The germline CDR1 and CDR2 sequences are SNHLY and FYNNEI. CDR3 in DNA: TGTGCCAGCAGTGATGGATCAGGGGTCCGGAACATTCAGTACTTC. It specifies CASSDGSGVRNIQYF. The complete variable domain, with remaining parts taken from reference TRBV2 and TRBJ2-4, reads EPEVTQTPSHQVTQMGQEVILRCVPISNHLYFYWYRQILGQKVEFLVSFYNNEISEKSEIFDDQFSVERPDGSNFTLKIRSTKLEDSAMYFCASSDGSGVRNIQYFGAGTRLSVL.

This clonotype was counted a few times. The V call is TRBV20-1, the J call TRBJ1-1; D is unresolved. The CDR3 loop spans 13 amino acids. Germline V lookup: CDR1 DFQATT, CDR2 SNEGSKA (reference sequence). V was trimmed by 0 bases and J by 8 bases, leaving 13 bases between them. The CDR3 protein is CSARDLGSQEAFF. The DNA of the CDR3 is TGCAGTGCTAGAGATCTTGGGAGTCAGGAAGCTTTCTTT.

This clonotype was detected a few times. The chain couples TRBV20-1 to TRBJ1-5; 9 positions match TRBD1. The CDR3 covers 18 residues. With 1 base clipped from V and 0 bases from J, the junction kept 10 bases outside the gene matches. From germline, CDR1 is DFQATT and CDR2 SNEGSKA (reference sequence). The CDR3 DNA reads as TGCAGTGCTAGAGGGAAGGACAGGGGAAGTTATAGCAATCAGCCCCAGCATTTT. It encodes CSARGKDRGSYSNQPQHF.

The rearrangement links TRBV4-1 to TRBJ1-4; no definite D call. CDR1 and CDR2 from the germline V gene are MGHRA and YSYEKL. V was trimmed by 2 bases and J by 4 bases, leaving 17 bases between them. The CDR3 loop spans 17 amino acids. CDR3 bases: TGCGCCAGCAGCCAAACACTAAAGGGAAAGCTTAATGAAAAACTGTTTTTT. Protein product: CASSQTLKGKLNEKLFF.

At least ten counts were recorded for this clonotype. The chain couples TRBV7-2 to TRBJ1-1; D gene unclear. With 5 bases removed from V and 5 bases from J, the gap between germline ends came to 6 bases. The germline V gene has CDR1 SGHTA and CDR2 FQGNSA. CDR3 length: 11 amino acids. The CDR3 here is CASSPRTEAFF. CDR3 bases: TGTGCCAGCAGCCCCCGAACTGAAGCTTTCTTT.

This chain connects TRBV11-2 to TRBJ2-2; the D is unclear. Per germline, CDR1 SGHAT and CDR2 FQNNGV. This CDR3 is 12 amino acids long. V shed 5 bases and J shed 4 bases, with 5 bases lying between them. The CDR3 spells CASSVPTGELFF. CDR3 sequence (DNA): TGTGCCAGCAGCGTACCCACCGGGGAGCTGTTTTTT.

This chain connects TRBV7-2 to TRBJ2-3; 8 bases line up with TRBD2. Losses at the gene ends were 4 bases for V and 5 bases for J; bases not matched to a gene: 5. This CDR3 comprises 14 residues. Per the germline V gene, CDR1 is SGHTA and CDR2 is FQGNSA. The CDR3 protein is CASSYGLAIDTQYF. The CDR3, as DNA: TGTGCCAGCAGCTATGGACTAGCCATAGATACGCAGTATTTT.

The chain combines TRBV5-1 with TRBJ1-2; no definite D call. CDR3 size: 13 residues. Trimming took off 0 bases at V and 4 bases at J, with 7 bases between the two ends. The germline gives CDR1 SGHRS, CDR2 YFSETQ. CDR3 DNA sequence: TGCGCCAGCAGCTTGGACGCCAGCTATGGCTACACCTTC. As protein: CASSLDASYGYTF.

The chain joins TRBV20-1 to TRBJ2-1, with 10 positions matching TRBD2. This CDR3 has 14 amino acids. After removal of 6 bases from V and 6 bases from J, the junction contained 8 bases not matched to a gene. The V gene's germline CDR1 is DFQATT and CDR2 SNEGSKA (reference sequence). The CDR3 loop is CSAELAGVGNEQFF. In nucleotides, the CDR3 is TGCAGTGCAGAGCTAGCGGGGGTGGGCAATGAGCAGTTCTTC.